This T cell receptor (beta chain) originates from a study of immune evolution from preneoplasia to lung adenocarcinoma. The data were produced by immunoSEQ multiplex PCR, yet TCRdb's version contains in-frame clones alone and is incomplete. The sample shows 3,000 or so clones, about 87% of them seen only once. Patients had resection in Japan or China between about 2013 and 2018. The origin of this receptor is a person in their 70s with invasive lung adenocarcinoma. Sequenced input: FFPE invasive lung adenocarcinoma tissue.

The CDR3 bases are TGTGCCAGCAGCTCCGGGCCCCCCACCTCCTATAATTCACCCCTCCACTTT. It is translated as CASSSGPPTSYNSPLHF. The J gene is TRBJ1-6, the V gene TRBV7-2; D not resolved. Between the trimmed V and J ends, which lost 4 bases and 0 bases, there was a span of 13 bases. CDR3 length: 17 residues. Germline CDR1 reads SGHTA; CDR2 reads FQGNSA.